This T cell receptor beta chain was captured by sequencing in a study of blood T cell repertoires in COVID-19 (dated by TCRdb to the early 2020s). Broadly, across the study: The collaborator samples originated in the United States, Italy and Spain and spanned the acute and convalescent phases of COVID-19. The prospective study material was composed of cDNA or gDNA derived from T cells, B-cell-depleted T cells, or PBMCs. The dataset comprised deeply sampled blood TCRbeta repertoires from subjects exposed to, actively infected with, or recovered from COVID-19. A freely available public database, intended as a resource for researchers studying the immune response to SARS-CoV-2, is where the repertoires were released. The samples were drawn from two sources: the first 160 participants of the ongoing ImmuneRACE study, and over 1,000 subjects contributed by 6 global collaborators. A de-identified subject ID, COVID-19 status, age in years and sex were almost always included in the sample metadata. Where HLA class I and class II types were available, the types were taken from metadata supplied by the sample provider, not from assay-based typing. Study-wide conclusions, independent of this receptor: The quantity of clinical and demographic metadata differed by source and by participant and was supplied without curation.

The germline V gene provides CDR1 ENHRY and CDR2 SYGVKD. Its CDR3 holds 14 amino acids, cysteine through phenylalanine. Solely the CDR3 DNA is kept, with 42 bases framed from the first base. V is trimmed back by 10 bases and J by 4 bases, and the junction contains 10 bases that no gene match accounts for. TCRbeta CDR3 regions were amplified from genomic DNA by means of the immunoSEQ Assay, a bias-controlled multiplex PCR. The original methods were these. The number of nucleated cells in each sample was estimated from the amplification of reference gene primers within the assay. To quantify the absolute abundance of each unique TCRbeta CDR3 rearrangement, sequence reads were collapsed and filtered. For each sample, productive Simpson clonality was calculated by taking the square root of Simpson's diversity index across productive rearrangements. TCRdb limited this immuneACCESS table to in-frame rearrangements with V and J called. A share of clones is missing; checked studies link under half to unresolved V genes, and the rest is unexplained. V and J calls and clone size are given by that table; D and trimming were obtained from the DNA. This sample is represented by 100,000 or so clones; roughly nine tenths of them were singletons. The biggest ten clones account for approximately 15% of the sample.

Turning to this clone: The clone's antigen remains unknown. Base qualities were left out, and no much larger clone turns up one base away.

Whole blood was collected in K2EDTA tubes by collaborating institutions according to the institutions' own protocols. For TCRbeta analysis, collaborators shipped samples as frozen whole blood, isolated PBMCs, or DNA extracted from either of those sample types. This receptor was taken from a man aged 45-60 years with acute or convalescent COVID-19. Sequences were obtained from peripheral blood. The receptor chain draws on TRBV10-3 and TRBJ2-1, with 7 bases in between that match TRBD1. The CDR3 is CATVGTEGYNEQFF. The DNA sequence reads TGTGCCACCGTAGGGACAGAAGGATACAATGAGCAGTTCTTC.